Listed below are T cell receptor beta chains from one sample, sequenced in a study of blood T cell repertoires in COVID-19. Here immunoSEQ multiplex PCR was the method, and the copy in TCRdb shows in-frame clones only, minus some. The sample lists a few hundred thousand clones, more than 85% occurring once. Sequenced: PBMCs or T cells enriched from blood (not recorded which). These receptors all stem from a woman aged 25 to 39 who had recovered from COVID-19. Each CDR3 is given with its conserved first and last residue. The order of the fields is clone size, V gene, D gene, J gene, CDR3 protein, CDR3 DNA. D genes are given only for firm matches. Size is omitted from some rows. Given values are once, few, many or a class for expanded clones.

.,TRBV3-1/TRBV3-2,.,TRBJ2-1,CASSQDVLAYNEQFF,TGTGCCAGCAGCCAAGATGTGCTAGCGTACAATGAGCAGTTCTTC
once,TRBV11-1,.,TRBJ2-1,CASSLSYNEQFF,TGTGCCAGCAGCTTATCTTACAATGAGCAGTTCTTC
.,TRBV5-4,TRBD2,TRBJ2-2,CASSSGGSTGELFF,TGTGCCAGCAGCTCGGGAGGGAGCACCGGGGAGCTGTTTTTT
once,TRBV15,TRBD1,TRBJ1-2,CATSRHGQGYGYTF,TGTGCCACCAGCAGACATGGACAGGGTTATGGCTACACCTTC
few,TRBV7-2,TRBD2,TRBJ2-1,CASSHTTSGSIPNEQFF,TGTGCCAGCAGCCACACAACTAGCGGCTCCATACCCAATGAGCAGTTCTTC
.,TRBV5-6,.,TRBJ1-6,CASSVEGSGRSPLHF,TGTGCCAGCAGCGTGGAGGGCAGCGGTAGGTCACCCCTCCACTTT
.,TRBV27,.,TRBJ2-6,CASSLRWANSGANVLTF,TGTGCCAGCAGTTTAAGGTGGGCCAACTCTGGGGCCAACGTCCTGACTTTC
once,TRBV28,TRBD1,TRBJ1-5,CASSIPGQDRNQPQHF,TGTGCCAGCTCAATTCCGGGACAGGACCGCAATCAGCCCCAGCATTTT
.,TRBV28,.,TRBJ2-6,CASSLAGTEANVLTF,TGTGCCAGCAGTTTGGCGGGGACGGAGGCCAACGTCCTGACTTTC
.,TRBV7-8,.,TRBJ1-1,CASSLGEGVEAFF,TGTGCCAGCAGCTTAGGAGAAGGGGTCGAAGCTTTCTTT
.,TRBV19,.,TRBJ2-2,CASSLRRHTGELFF,TGTGCCAGTAGCCTCCGGAGGCACACCGGGGAGCTGTTTTTT